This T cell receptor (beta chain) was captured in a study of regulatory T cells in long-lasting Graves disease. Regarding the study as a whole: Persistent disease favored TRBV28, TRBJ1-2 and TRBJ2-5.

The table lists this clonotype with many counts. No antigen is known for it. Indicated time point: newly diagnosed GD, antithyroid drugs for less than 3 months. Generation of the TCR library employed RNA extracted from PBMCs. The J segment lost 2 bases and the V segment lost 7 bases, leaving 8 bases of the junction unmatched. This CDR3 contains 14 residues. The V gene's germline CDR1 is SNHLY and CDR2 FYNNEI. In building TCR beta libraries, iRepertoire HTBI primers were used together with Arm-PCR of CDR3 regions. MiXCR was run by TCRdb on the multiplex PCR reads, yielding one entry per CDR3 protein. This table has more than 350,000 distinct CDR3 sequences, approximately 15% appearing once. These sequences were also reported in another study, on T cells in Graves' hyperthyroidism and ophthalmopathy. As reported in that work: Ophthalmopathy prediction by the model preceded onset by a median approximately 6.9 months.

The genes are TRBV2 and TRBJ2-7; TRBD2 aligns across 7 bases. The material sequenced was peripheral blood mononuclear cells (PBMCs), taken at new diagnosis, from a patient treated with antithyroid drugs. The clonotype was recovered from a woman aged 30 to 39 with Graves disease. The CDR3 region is CASKRGGSPYEQYF. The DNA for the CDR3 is TGTGCCAGCAAGAGGGGCGGGAGTCCCTACGAGCAGTACTTC. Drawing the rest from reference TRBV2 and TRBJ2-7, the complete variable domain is EPEVTQTPSHQVTQMGQEVILRCVPISNHLYFYWYRQILGQKVEFLVSFYNNEISEKSEIFDDQFSVERPDGSNFTLKIRSTKLEDSAMYFCASKRGGSPYEQYFGPGTRLTVT.